Below, 8 T cell receptor beta chains from the same sample are listed, as sequenced in a study of blood T cells in healthy people across ages. A second PCR, run for roughly 7 to 11 cycles, used a sample-barcoded 5' primer plus a J-beta primer mix. Using its own MiXCR run on the 5' RACE reads, TCRdb lists one record per CDR3 protein. The data contain hundreds of thousands of distinct CDR3 sequences, 56% of them singletons. Sample: blood. Receptors originate from a man aged 35-49 years in good health.

In this sample, this clonotype turned up a few times. The chain employs TRBV12-3 or TRBV12-4 and TRBJ2-1; possibly TRBD1 for D (6 bases). The closer fit of TRBJ2-7 to the DNA end suggests the J call may be wrong. This CDR3 is built from 15 residues. CDR3 residues: CASSEGVSSYNEQYF. CDR3 bases: TGTGCCAGCAGTGAGGGGGTGAGCTCCTACAATGAGCAGTACTTC.

This clonotype was recorded a few times. The chain combines TRBV7-2 with TRBJ2-5; weak D call: TRBD1 (5 bases). The J call is uncertain, as TRBJ2-7 better fits the DNA end. Germline V gives CDR1 SGHTA, CDR2 FQGNSA. The CDR3 sequence is 20 residues long. The CDR3 DNA sequence: TGTGCCAGCAGCTCAATAGTGGGGCCTACCTACAGATCCCGTACCTACGAGCAGTACTTC. Its protein is CASSSIVGPTYRSRTYEQYF.

This clonotype occurred many times. The rearrangement uses TRBV6-5 and TRBJ2-1, with 10 bases matching TRBD2. Losses at the gene ends were 0 bases for V and 4 bases for J; bases not matched to a gene: 6. The CDR3 consists of 17 residues. Germline V gene sequence: CDR1 MNHEY, CDR2 SVGAGI. For the CDR3, the DNA is TGTGCCAGCAGTTACTCGGCCACTAGCGGGGTTTACAATGAGCAGTTCTTC. This translates into CASSYSATSGVYNEQFF.

V and J are TRBV4-1 and TRBJ1-2; no clear D gene. CDR3 length: 16 residues. V gave up 0 bases and J gave up 3 bases, with 14 bases separating them. Germline CDR1 reads MGHRA; CDR2 reads YSYEKL. The CDR3: CASSQDHPGEDYGYTF. In nucleotides, the CDR3 is TGCGCCAGCAGCCAAGATCATCCAGGTGAGGACTATGGCTACACCTTC.

This chain links TRBV15 with TRBJ2-5; 7 nucleotides agree with TRBD2. CDR3 length: 14 residues. V was clipped by 4 bases and J by 5 bases; unmatched bases: 7. In germline, CDR1 is LNHNV, CDR2 YYDKDF (reference sequence). CDR3 nucleotides: TGTGCCACCAGCACAACAGCGGGGCAGGAGACCCAGTACTTC. This gives the protein CATSTTAGQETQYF.

V gene TRBV7-9 combines with J gene TRBJ1-2, with D hard to call. This CDR3 has 13 amino acids. Germline CDR1 SEHNR, CDR2 FQNEAQ (reference sequence). Between the trimmed V and J ends, which lost 5 bases and 3 bases, there was a span of 10 bases. The CDR3 here is CASSTPPHYGYTF. CDR3 coding DNA: TGTGCCAGCAGCACACCCCCTCACTATGGCTACACCTTC.

The V gene is TRBV6-5, the J gene TRBJ1-5; 9 bases are a match to TRBD1. Per germline, CDR1 MNHEY and CDR2 SVGAGI. This CDR3 contains 14 residues. V was pared by 2 bases and J by 4 bases, with 0 bases of the junction left unmatched. This CDR3 reads CASSYDRGNQPQHF. DNA for the CDR3: TGTGCCAGCAGTTACGACAGGGGGAATCAGCCCCAGCATTTT.

This clonotype showed up just a few times. The V and J genes are TRBV7-9 and TRBJ2-5; 7 bases are shared with TRBD2. The CDR3 runs 15 residues. The germline V gene has CDR1 SEHNR and CDR2 FQNEAQ (reference sequence). V trimming: 6 bases; J trimming: 4 bases; junction bases outside the gene matches: 11. The CDR3 is CASRQGGPLGETQYF. DNA for the CDR3: TGTGCCAGCAGGCAGGGAGGGCCCCTGGGAGAGACCCAGTACTTC.